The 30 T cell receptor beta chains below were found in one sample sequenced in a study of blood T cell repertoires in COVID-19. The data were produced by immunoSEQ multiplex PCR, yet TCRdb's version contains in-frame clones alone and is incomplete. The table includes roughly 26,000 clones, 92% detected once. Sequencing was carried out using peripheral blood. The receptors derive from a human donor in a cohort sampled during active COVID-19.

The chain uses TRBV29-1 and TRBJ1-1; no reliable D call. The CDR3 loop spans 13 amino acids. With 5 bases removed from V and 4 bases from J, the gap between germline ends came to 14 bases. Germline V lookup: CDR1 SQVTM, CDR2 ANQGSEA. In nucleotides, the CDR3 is TGCAGCGTTCAAAGGGAGGTCAGCACTGAAGCTTTCTTT. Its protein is CSVQREVSTEAFF.

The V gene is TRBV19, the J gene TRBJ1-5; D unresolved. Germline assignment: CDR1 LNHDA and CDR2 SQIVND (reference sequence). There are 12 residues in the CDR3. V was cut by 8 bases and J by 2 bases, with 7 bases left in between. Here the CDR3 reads CASVGGNQPQHF. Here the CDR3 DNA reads TGTGCCAGTGTGGGCGGCAATCAGCCCCAGCATTTT.

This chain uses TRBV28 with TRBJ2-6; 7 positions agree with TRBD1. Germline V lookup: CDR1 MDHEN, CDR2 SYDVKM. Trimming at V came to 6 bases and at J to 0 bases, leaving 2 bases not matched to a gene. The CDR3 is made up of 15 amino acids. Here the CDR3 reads CASSRDSSGANVLTF. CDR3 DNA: TGTGCCAGCAGCCGGGACAGCTCTGGGGCCAACGTCCTGACTTTC.

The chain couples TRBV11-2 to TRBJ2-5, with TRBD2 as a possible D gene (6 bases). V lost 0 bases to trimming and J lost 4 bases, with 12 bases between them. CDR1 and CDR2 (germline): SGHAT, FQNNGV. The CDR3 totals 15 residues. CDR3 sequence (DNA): TGTGCCAGCAGCTTAGAGCCGCTGGAGGGAGAGACCCAGTACTTC. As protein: CASSLEPLEGETQYF. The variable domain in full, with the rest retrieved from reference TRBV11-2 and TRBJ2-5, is EAGVAQSPRYKIIEKRQSVAFWCNPISGHATLYWYQQILGQGPKLLIQFQNNGVVDDSQLPKDRFSAERLKGVDSTLKIQPAKLEDSAVYLCASSLEPLEGETQYFGPGTRLLVL.

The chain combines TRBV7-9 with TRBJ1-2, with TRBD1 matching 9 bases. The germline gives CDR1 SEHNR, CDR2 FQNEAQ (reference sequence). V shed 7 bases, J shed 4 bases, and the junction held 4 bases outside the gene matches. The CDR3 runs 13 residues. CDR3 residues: CASTDRGIYGYTF. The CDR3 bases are TGTGCCAGCACCGACAGGGGGATCTATGGCTACACCTTC.

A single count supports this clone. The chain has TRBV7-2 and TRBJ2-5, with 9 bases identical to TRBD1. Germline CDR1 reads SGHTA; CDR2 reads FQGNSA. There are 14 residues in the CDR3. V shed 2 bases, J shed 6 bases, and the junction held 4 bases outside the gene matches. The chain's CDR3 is CASSLTGGMQTQYF. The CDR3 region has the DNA TGTGCCAGCAGCTTAACAGGGGGCATGCAGACCCAGTACTTC.

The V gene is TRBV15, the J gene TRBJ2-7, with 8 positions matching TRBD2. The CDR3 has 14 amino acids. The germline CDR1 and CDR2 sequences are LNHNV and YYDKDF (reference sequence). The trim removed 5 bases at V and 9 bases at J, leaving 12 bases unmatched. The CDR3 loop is CATSSPGTSGAQYV. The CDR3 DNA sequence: TGTGCCACCAGCTCACCCGGGACTAGTGGCGCGCAGTACGTC.

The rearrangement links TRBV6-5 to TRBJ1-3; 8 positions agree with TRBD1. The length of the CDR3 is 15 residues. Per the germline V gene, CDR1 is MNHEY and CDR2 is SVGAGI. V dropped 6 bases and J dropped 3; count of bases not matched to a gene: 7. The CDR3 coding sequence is TGTGCCAGCAGCCGGACAGGGCTGGGTGGAAACACCATATATTTT. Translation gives CASSRTGLGGNTIYF.

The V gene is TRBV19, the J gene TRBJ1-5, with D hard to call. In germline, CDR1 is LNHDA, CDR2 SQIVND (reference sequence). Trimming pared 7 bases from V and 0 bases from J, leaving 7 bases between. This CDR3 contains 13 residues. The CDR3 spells CASNQYSNQPQHF. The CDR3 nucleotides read TGTGCCAGTAATCAGTATAGCAATCAGCCCCAGCATTTT.

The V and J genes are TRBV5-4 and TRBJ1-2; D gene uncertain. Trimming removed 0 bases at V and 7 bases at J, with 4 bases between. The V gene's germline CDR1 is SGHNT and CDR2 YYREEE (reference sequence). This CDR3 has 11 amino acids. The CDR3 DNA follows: TGTGCCAGCAGCTTGGTCGGTGGCTACACCTTC. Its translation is CASSLVGGYTF.

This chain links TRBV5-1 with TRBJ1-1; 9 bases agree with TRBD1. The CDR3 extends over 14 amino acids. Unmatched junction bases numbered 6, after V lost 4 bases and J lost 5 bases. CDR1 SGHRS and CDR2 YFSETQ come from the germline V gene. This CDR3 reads CASSDGTGYTEAFF. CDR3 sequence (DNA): TGCGCCAGCAGCGACGGGACAGGGTATACTGAAGCTTTCTTT. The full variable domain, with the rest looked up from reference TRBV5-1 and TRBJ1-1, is KAGVTQTPRYLIKTRGQQVTLSCSPISGHRSVSWYQQTPGQGLQFLFEYFSETQRNKGNFPGRFSGRQFSNSRSEMNVSTLELGDSALYLCASSDGTGYTEAFFGQGTRLTVV.

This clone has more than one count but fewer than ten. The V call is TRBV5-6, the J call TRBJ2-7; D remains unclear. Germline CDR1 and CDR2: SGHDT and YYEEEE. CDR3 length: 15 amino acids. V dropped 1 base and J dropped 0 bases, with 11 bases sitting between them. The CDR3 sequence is CASSLLGRSSYEQYF. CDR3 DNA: TGTGCCAGCAGCTTGTTGGGCAGGTCCTCCTACGAGCAGTACTTC. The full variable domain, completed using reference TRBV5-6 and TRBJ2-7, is DAGVTQSPTHLIKTRGQQVTLRCSPKSGHDTVSWYQQALGQGPQFIFQYYEEEERQRGNFPDRFSGHQFPNYSSELNVNALLLGDSALYLCASSLLGRSSYEQYFGPGTRLTVT.

The CDR3 loop is CASSRLAYEQYV. CDR3 coding DNA: TGTGCCAGCAGCCGACTAGCCTACGAGCAGTACGTC. This chain links TRBV28 with TRBJ2-7; D is perhaps TRBD2 (6 bases). CDR3 length equals 12 residues. Germline V CDR1 and CDR2: MDHEN, SYDVKM. V was pared by 6 bases and J by 2 bases, with 8 bases between.

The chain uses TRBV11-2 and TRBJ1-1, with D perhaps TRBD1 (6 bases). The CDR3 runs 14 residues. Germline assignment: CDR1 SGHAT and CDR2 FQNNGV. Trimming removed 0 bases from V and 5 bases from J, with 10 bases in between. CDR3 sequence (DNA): TGTGCCAGCAGCTTAGAGGGGGCGTGGACTGAAGCTTTCTTT. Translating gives CASSLEGAWTEAFF.

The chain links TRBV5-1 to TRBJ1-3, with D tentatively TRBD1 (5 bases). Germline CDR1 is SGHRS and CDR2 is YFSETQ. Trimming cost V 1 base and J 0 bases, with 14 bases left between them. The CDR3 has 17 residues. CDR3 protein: CASSLPGSENSGNTIYF. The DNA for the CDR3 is TGCGCCAGCAGCTTGCCAGGGTCAGAAAACTCTGGAAACACCATATATTTT.

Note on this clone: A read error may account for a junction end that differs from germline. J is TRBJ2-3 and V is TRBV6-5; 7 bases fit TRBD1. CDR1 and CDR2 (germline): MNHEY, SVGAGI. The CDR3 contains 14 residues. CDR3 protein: CASMLRDSIDTQYF. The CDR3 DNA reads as TGTGCCAGCATGTTACGGGACAGCATAGATACGCAGTATTTT.

This CDR3 reads CASRRGEGGTRNTEAFF. CDR3 in DNA: TGTGCCAGCAGAAGGGGGGAGGGTGGAACAAGGAACACTGAAGCTTTCTTT. The gene calls are TRBV6-4 and TRBJ1-1; D possibly corresponds to TRBD1 (6 bases). The germline gives CDR1 MRHNA, CDR2 SNTAGT. CDR3 size: 17 residues. Trimming removed 6 bases at V and 1 base at J, with 21 bases between.

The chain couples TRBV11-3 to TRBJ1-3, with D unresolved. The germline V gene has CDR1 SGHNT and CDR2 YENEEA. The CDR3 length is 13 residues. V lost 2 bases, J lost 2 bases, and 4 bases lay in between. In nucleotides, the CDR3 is TGTGCCAGCAGCTTACGTCCTGGAAACACCATATATTTT. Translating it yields CASSLRPGNTIYF.

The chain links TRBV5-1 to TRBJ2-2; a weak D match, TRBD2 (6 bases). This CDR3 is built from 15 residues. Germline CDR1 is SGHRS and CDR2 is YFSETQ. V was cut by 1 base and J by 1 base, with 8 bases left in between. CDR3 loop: CASSLLAVNTGELFF. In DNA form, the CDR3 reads TGCGCCAGCAGCTTGTTAGCGGTGAACACCGGGGAGCTGTTTTTT.

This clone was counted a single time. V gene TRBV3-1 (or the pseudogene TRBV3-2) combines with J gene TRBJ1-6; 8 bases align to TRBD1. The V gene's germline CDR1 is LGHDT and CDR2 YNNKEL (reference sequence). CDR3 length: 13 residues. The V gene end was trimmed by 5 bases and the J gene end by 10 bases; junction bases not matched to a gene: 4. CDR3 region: CASSDRGVSPLHF. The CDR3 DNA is TGTGCCAGCAGCGACAGGGGCGTATCACCCCTCCACTTT.

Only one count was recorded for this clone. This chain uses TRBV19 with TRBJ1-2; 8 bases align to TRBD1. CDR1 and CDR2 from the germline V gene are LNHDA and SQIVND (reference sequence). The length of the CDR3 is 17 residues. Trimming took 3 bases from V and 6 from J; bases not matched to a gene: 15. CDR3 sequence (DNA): TGTGCCAGTAGTATGACTTTCTGGCAGGGGGCTTCCCATGGCTACACCTTC. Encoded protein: CASSMTFWQGASHGYTF.

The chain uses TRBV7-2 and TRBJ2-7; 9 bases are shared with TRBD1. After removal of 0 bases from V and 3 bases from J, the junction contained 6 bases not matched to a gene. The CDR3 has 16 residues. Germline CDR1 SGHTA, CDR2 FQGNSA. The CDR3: CASSLAGGQGYYEQYV. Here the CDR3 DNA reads TGTGCCAGCAGCTTAGCGGGGGGACAGGGATACTACGAGCAGTACGTC.

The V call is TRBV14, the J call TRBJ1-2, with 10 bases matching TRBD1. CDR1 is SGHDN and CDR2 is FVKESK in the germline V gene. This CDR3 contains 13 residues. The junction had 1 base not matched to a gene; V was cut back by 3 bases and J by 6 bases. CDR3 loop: CASSQDRGNGYTF. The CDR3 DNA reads TGTGCCAGCAGCCAGGACAGGGGGAATGGCTACACCTTC. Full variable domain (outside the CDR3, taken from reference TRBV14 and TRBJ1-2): EAGVTQFPSHSVIEKGQTVTLRCDPISGHDNLYWYRRVMGKEIKFLLHFVKESKQDESGMPNNRFLAERTGGTYSTLKVQPAELEDSGVYFCASSQDRGNGYTFGSGTRLTVV.

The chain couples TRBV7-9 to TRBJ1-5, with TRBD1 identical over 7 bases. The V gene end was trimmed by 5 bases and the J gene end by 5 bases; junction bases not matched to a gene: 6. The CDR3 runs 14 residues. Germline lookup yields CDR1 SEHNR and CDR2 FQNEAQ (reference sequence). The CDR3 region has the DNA TGTGCCAGCAGCCCCCGGGACAGTCATCAGCCCCAGCATTTT. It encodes CASSPRDSHQPQHF. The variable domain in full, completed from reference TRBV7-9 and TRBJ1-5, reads DTGVSQNPRHKITKRGQNVTFRCDPISEHNRLYWYRQTLGQGPEFLTYFQNEAQLEKSRLLSDRFSAERPKGSFSTLEIQRTEQGDSAMYLCASSPRDSHQPQHFGDGTRLSIL.

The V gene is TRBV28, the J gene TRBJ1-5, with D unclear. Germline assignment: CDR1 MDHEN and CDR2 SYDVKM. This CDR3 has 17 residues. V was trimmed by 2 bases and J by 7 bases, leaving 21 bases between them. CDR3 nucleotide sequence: TGTGCCAGCAGTTTAACGGGAACGGCCGGCCGAAAACAGCCCCAGCATTTT. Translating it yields CASSLTGTAGRKQPQHF.

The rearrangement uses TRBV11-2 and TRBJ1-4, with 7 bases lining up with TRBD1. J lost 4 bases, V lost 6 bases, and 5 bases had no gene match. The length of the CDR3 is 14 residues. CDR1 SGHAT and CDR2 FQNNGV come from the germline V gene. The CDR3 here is CASRQTGSNEKLFF. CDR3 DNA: TGTGCCAGCAGACAGACAGGGAGTAATGAAAAACTGTTTTTT. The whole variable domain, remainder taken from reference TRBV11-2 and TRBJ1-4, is EAGVAQSPRYKIIEKRQSVAFWCNPISGHATLYWYQQILGQGPKLLIQFQNNGVVDDSQLPKDRFSAERLKGVDSTLKIQPAKLEDSAVYLCASRQTGSNEKLFFGSGTQLSVL.

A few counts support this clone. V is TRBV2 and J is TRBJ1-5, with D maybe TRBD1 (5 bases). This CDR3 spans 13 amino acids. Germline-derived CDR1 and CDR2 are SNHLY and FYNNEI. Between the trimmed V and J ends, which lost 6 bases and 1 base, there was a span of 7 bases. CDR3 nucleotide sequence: TGTGCCAGCAGAGGGGAAAGCAATCAGCCCCAGCATTTT. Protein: CASRGESNQPQHF. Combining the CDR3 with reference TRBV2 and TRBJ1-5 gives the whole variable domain EPEVTQTPSHQVTQMGQEVILRCVPISNHLYFYWYRQILGQKVEFLVSFYNNEISEKSEIFDDQFSVERPDGSNFTLKIRSTKLEDSAMYFCASRGESNQPQHFGDGTRLSIL.

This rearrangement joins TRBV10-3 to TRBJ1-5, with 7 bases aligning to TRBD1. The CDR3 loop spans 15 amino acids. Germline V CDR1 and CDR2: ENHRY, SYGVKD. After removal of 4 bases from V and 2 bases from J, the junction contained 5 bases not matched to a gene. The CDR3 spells CAISGAGGGNQPQHF. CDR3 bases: TGTGCCATCAGTGGGGCAGGGGGTGGCAATCAGCCCCAGCATTTT.

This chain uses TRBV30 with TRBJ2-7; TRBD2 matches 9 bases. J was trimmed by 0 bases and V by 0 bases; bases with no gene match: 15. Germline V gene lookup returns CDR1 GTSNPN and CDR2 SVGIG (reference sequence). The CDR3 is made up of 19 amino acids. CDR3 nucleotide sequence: TGTGCCTGGAGTGTCTCTCATGAGCGGGGGGCCCAATACTCCTACGAGCAGTACGTC. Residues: CAWSVSHERGAQYSYEQYV.

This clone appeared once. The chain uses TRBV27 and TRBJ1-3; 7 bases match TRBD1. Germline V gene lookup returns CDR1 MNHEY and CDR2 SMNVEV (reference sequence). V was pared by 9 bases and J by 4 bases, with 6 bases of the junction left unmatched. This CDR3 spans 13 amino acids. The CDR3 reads CARDRACGNTIYF. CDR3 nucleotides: TGTGCCAGAGACAGGGCGTGCGGAAACACCATATATTTT.